Included here is one T cell receptor beta chain sequence, with context. The data were taken from a study of T-cell memory formation after mild COVID-19. Study details: Clusters of TCRs were largely donor specific.

The CDR3 spans 13 residues. Looked up from germline, CDR1 is SGHRS and CDR2 is YFSETQ. V was cut by 0 bases and J by 9 bases, with 10 bases left in between. MiXCR, applied by TCRdb to the 5' RACE reads, yields one record per CDR3 protein. The sample records roughly 170,000 distinct CDR3 sequences, 20% to 25% being singletons. This receptor was taken from an adult woman who had mild COVID-19 (a few samples of this study predate the infection). Cell type and time point are not known. The specimen sequenced was PBMCs or a T cell subset sorted from them (not recorded which). This sequence joins TRBV5-1 and TRBJ2-1; perhaps TRBD1 as D (6 bases). The CDR3 DNA reads as TGCGCCAGCAGCTTGGAGGACAGTGCTGAGCAGTTCTTC. Encoded protein: CASSLEDSAEQFF.